Each of the 21 T cell receptor beta chains below was sequenced from the same sample in a study of T cell repertoires in cytomegalovirus infection (dated by TCRdb to between 2018 and 2021). These receptors have no known antigen. Sequencing used an Illumina HiSeq 1500. Through fastp at Q25 and MiXCR, TCRdb rebuilt clones from the public reads, retaining in-frame beta chains. Every distinct CDR3 protein forms one entry, paired with its most common genes and DNA. Within this sample are roughly 60,000 distinct CDR3 sequences, with roughly 34% of them counted one time only. Nearly 70% of the sample is held by the ten biggest clonotypes. The sequenced sample was PBMCs, sequenced either directly or after in vitro stimulation (not recorded which). All receptors derive from a human donor in good health (CMV status not recorded). Some clones in this sample may be carry-over from other donors' samples.

The chain joins TRBV19 to TRBJ2-2; TRBD2 matches 8 bases. The CDR3 runs to 17 residues. Germline CDR1 is LNHDA and CDR2 is SQIVND (reference sequence). Trimming cost V 5 bases and J 1 base; bases outside gene matches: 9. The CDR3 spells CASSSTRTSRNTGELFF. As DNA, the CDR3 is TGTGCCAGTAGTTCAACCCGGACTAGCCGGAACACCGGGGAGCTGTTTTTT.

The V and J genes are TRBV3-1 and TRBJ2-3; unclear D gene. This CDR3 contains 12 residues. Germline V gives CDR1 LGHDT, CDR2 YNNKEL (reference sequence). V was shortened by 1 base and J by 4 bases, with 3 bases between the two germline ends. CDR3 DNA: TGTGCCAGCAGCCAAGTGCCAGATACGCAGTATTTT. Amino acid sequence: CASSQVPDTQYF.

The rearrangement uses TRBV7-9 and TRBJ2-1; 13 nucleotides align to TRBD2. The CDR3 has 17 amino acids. V trimming: 1 base; J trimming: 1 base; junction bases outside the gene matches: 1. CDR1 is SEHNR, CDR2 FQNEAQ, per germline (reference sequence). CDR3 residues: CASSLEGLAGSYNEQFF. The CDR3 coding sequence is TGTGCCAGCAGCTTAGAGGGACTAGCGGGGTCCTACAATGAGCAGTTCTTC.

This clonotype was seen a few times. The chain employs TRBV4-1 and TRBJ2-7; tentatively, D is TRBD1 (6 bases). Trimming removed 2 bases at V and 2 bases at J, with 10 bases between. The germline CDR1 and CDR2 sequences are MGHRA and YSYEKL. The CDR3 loop spans 14 amino acids. This chain's CDR3 is CASSQNEGAYEQYF. In nucleotides, the CDR3 is TGCGCCAGCAGCCAAAACGAGGGGGCCTACGAGCAGTACTTC.

The V gene is TRBV7-8, the J gene TRBJ2-1; a weak D match, TRBD1 (9 bases). Germline V gene sequence: CDR1 SGHVS, CDR2 FQNEAQ. The CDR3 length is 16 residues. Trimming stripped 3 bases from V and 6 bases from J, with 18 bases between. The CDR3 here is CASSFQQGAGGNEQFF. CDR3 nucleotide sequence: TGTGCCAGCAGCTTTCAACAGGGGGCGGGGGGCAATGAGCAGTTCTTC.

This rearrangement joins TRBV7-3 to TRBJ1-2, with D perhaps matching TRBD1 (5 bases). The CDR3 is 13 amino acids. With 3 bases removed from V and 4 bases from J, the gap between germline ends came to 9 bases. Germline CDR1 SGHTA, CDR2 FQGTGA. CDR3 amino acids: CASSFRDGYGYTF. In DNA form, the CDR3 reads TGTGCCAGCAGCTTCCGGGACGGCTATGGCTACACCTTC.

V is TRBV20-1 and J is TRBJ2-5; D is ambiguous. The germline V and J ends were trimmed by 3 bases and 5 bases, with 16 bases remaining between them. Germline V lookup: CDR1 DFQATT, CDR2 SNEGSKA (reference sequence). The CDR3 contains 14 residues. CDR3 in amino acids: CSASTPELRETQYF. The CDR3 DNA follows: TGCAGTGCTAGTACTCCGGAACTAAGGGAGACCCAGTACTTC.

The chain links TRBV19 to TRBJ1-4; no clear D. Germline values: CDR1 LNHDA, CDR2 SQIVND (reference sequence). The CDR3 consists of 13 residues. V was clipped by 6 bases and J by 1 base, with 6 bases between them. The CDR3 DNA reads TGTGCCAGTAGGTCGCGAACTAATGAAAAACTGTTTTTT. This encodes CASRSRTNEKLFF. Combining the CDR3 with reference TRBV19 and TRBJ1-4 gives the whole variable domain DGGITQSPKYLFRKEGQNVTLSCEQNLNHDAMYWYRQDPGQGLRLIYYSQIVNDFQKGDIAEGYSVSREKKESFPLTVTSAQKNPTAFYLCASRSRTNEKLFFGSGTQLSVL.

This clonotype was seen ten or more times. The chain joins TRBV7-2 to TRBJ2-2; TRBD2 agrees at 9 bases. Losses at the gene ends were 2 bases for V and 0 bases for J; bases not matched to a gene: 10. This CDR3 is built from 19 residues. In germline, CDR1 is SGHTA, CDR2 FQGNSA. The CDR3 region has the DNA TGTGCCAGCAGCTTAAGGGCTGCACTAGCGGGCTCGAACACCGGGGAGCTGTTTTTT. Translated: CASSLRAALAGSNTGELFF.

The genes are TRBV19 and TRBJ2-7; the match to TRBD1 covers 7 bases. Germline values: CDR1 LNHDA, CDR2 SQIVND (reference sequence). Trimming cost V 4 bases and J 5 bases; bases outside gene matches: 5. The CDR3 is made up of 13 amino acids. CDR3 sequence: CASSNDRDHEQYF. The CDR3 DNA reads as TGTGCCAGTAGTAACGACAGGGACCACGAGCAGTACTTC.

This chain joins TRBV14 and TRBJ2-3; D is undetermined. Germline CDR1 and CDR2: SGHDN and FVKESK. This CDR3 is 12 amino acids long. Between the trimmed V and J ends, which lost 4 bases and 3 bases, there was a span of 5 bases. CDR3 nucleotides: TGTGCCAGCAGCCCCTTTACAGATACGCAGTATTTT. As protein: CASSPFTDTQYF.

This clonotype was recorded a few times. In DNA, the CDR3 is TGTGCCAGCAGTAGGACGAGACGAAATGAGCAGTTCTTC. It yields the protein CASSRTRRNEQFF. The chain couples TRBV6-1 to TRBJ2-1; unclear D gene. The V gene's germline CDR1 is MNHNS and CDR2 SASEGT. The V end was cut by 5 bases, the J end by 7 bases, with 12 bases between. The CDR3 totals 13 residues.

This clonotype came up many times. This chain joins TRBV12-3 or TRBV12-4 and TRBJ1-1, with D maybe TRBD1 (5 bases). This CDR3 has 14 residues. V lost 1 base, J lost 4 bases, and 10 bases lay in between. The CDR3 is CASSLGADSTEAFF. The CDR3 DNA follows: TGTGCCAGCAGTTTAGGGGCCGACAGCACTGAAGCTTTCTTT.

The chain has TRBV12-3 or TRBV12-4 and TRBJ1-3; the D gene is possibly TRBD1 (5 bases). V was cut by 6 bases and J by 0 bases, with 18 bases left in between. This CDR3 contains 17 residues. The CDR3 DNA reads TGTGCCAGCAGCCCCCCCCAGACAGTCCTCTCTGGAAACACCATATATTTT. As protein: CASSPPQTVLSGNTIYF.

The genes are TRBV19 and TRBJ2-5; 13 positions agree with TRBD2. Trimming took 3 bases from V and 0 from J; bases not matched to a gene: 1. Germline assignment: CDR1 LNHDA and CDR2 SQIVND (reference sequence). This CDR3 is built from 16 residues. CDR3 in amino acids: CASSMTSGGYQETQYF. Written as DNA, the CDR3 is TGTGCCAGTAGTATGACTAGCGGGGGGTACCAAGAGACCCAGTACTTC.

V is TRBV7-3 and J is TRBJ2-5; perhaps TRBD2 as D (6 bases). Germline V gene lookup returns CDR1 SGHTA and CDR2 FQGTGA. The CDR3 spans 14 residues. V lost 5 bases to trimming and J lost 7 bases, with 17 bases between them. This CDR3 reads CASSPPGTGGTQYF. The CDR3 DNA follows: TGTGCCAGCAGCCCACCCGGGACCGGGGGGACCCAGTACTTC.

This CDR3 is CASSLRGQGPYEQYF. DNA for the CDR3: TGTGCCAGCAGTTTACGCGGACAGGGACCTTATGAGCAGTACTTC. This chain joins TRBV12-3 or TRBV12-4 and TRBJ2-7; 8 nucleotides match TRBD1. This CDR3 comprises 15 residues. The trim removed 2 bases at V and 7 bases at J, leaving 10 bases unmatched.

The chain has TRBV7-9 and TRBJ2-3, with 7 bases that match TRBD1. Germline V gene lookup returns CDR1 SEHNR and CDR2 FQNEAQ (reference sequence). V shed 5 bases and J 0 bases; nucleotides not matched to a gene: 5. This CDR3 is 15 amino acids long. CDR3 DNA: TGTGCCAGCAGCCCCAGGGGGTCTAGCACAGATACGCAGTATTTT. This encodes CASSPRGSSTDTQYF.

Notes on this clonotype: The CDR3 does not end in the conserved phenylalanine or tryptophan, so this is likely a read error. This chain connects TRBV2 to TRBJ1-2; 8 bases agree with TRBD1. Germline V gene sequence: CDR1 SNHLY, CDR2 FYNNEI. The CDR3 is 13 residues long. J was trimmed by 8 bases and V by 3 bases; bases with no gene match: 5. Written as DNA, the CDR3 is TGTGCCAGCAGTGAGGTTCAGGGGGCGGGCTACACCTCC. Translated, it gives CASSEVQGAGYTS.

The CDR3 DNA follows: TGTGCCAGCAGTCCCGGACTAGGACGCGGCCCCGATTACAATGAGCAGTTCTTC. This sequence encodes CASSPGLGRGPDYNEQFF. This chain connects TRBV6-2 or TRBV6-3 to TRBJ2-1; 7 bases align to TRBD2. Germline V gene sequence: CDR1 MNHEY, CDR2 SVGEGT. The CDR3 has 18 amino acids. J was trimmed by 4 bases and V by 5 bases; bases with no gene match: 17.

This clonotype occurred a few times. The gene calls are TRBV4-1 and TRBJ2-4; 7 nucleotides align to TRBD1. V lost 1 base to trimming and J lost 6 bases; unmatched junction nucleotides: 12. Germline CDR1 and CDR2: MGHRA and YSYEKL. This CDR3 comprises 17 residues. The CDR3 loop is CASSQGDRSLRGNIQYF. CDR3 nucleotide sequence: TGCGCCAGCAGCCAAGGGGACAGATCCCTCAGGGGAAACATTCAGTACTTC.